A selection of T cell receptor beta chains follows, all from one sample in a study of cytomegalovirus exposure and HLA in healthy donors. Method: immunoSEQ multiplex PCR; TCRdb's copy keeps in-frame clones and lacks some. The sample has 55,000 to 80,000 clones, 65% to 70% seen once. Material: PBMCs. The source of these receptors is a man in his forties or fifties in good health and CMV-seropositive. Both conserved end residues are part of each CDR3. The D gene is left open where the match is weak. Expanded clones get a size class; other rows say once, few or many, or leave the size out.

>TRBJ1-2|TRBD1|17|-|TRBV27
CASSLSGQGVSLYGYTF
TGTGCCAGCAGTTTGTCTGGACAGGGGGTTTCTCTCTATGGCTACACCTTC
>TRBJ2-7|-|13|-|TRBV9
CASSAPGNYEQYF
TGTGCCAGCAGCGCGCCGGGAAACTACGAGCAGTACTTC
>TRBJ2-1|TRBD1|13|-|TRBV7-3
CASSSRGRNEQFF
TGTGCCAGCAGCTCCAGGGGGCGCAATGAGCAGTTCTTC
>TRBJ2-6|-|15|few|TRBV5-4
CASSLANSGANVLTF
TGTGCCAGCAGCTTGGCTAACTCTGGGGCCAACGTCCTGACTTTC
>TRBJ2-7|TRBD1|15|-|TRBV11-3
CASSQKDRAAYEQYF
TGTGCCAGCAGCCAGAAGGACAGGGCGGCATACGAGCAGTACTTC
>TRBJ2-1|TRBD2|18|-|TRBV15
CATSRDQARGFVYNEQFF
TGTGCCACCAGCAGAGATCAAGCGCGGGGGTTCGTATACAATGAGCAGTTCTTC
>TRBJ2-3|-|14|-|TRBV6-6
CASSRDSNTDTQYF
TGTGCCAGCAGTCGGGACTCTAACACAGATACGCAGTATTTT
>TRBJ1-5|-|15|few|TRBV6-1
CASSEAGGGNQPQHF
TGTGCCAGCAGTGAGGCGGGGGGTGGCAATCAGCCCCAGCATTTT
>TRBJ2-7|-|15|-|TRBV13
CASSQRGRGAYEQYF
TGTGCCAGCAGCCAGAGGGGCAGGGGGGCCTACGAGCAGTACTTC
>TRBJ2-7|TRBD1|15|-|TRBV5-6
CASSTPGTGSDEQYF
TGTGCCAGCAGCACTCCCGGGACAGGGTCTGACGAGCAGTACTTC
>TRBJ2-7|-|16|-|TRBV27
CASGHPVAGAAYEQYF
TGTGCCAGCGGCCATCCCGTCGCGGGGGCGGCCTACGAGCAGTACTTC
>TRBJ1-1|-|13|few|TRBV29-1
CSGAQGTNTEAFF
TGCAGCGGGGCTCAGGGGACGAACACTGAAGCTTTCTTT
>TRBJ2-7|TRBD1|14|once|TRBV2
CASRGAGGYYEQYF
TGTGCCAGCAGAGGGGCAGGGGGCTATTACGAGCAGTACTTC
>TRBJ1-1|TRBD1|14|few|TRBV7-6
CASSLNRGSTEAFF
TGTGCCAGCAGCTTGAACAGGGGAAGCACTGAAGCTTTCTTT
>TRBJ2-4|-|12|few|TRBV30
CAWSRRADIQYF
TGTGCCTGGAGTAGGCGGGCGGACATTCAGTACTTC
>TRBJ1-1|TRBD1|16|-|TRBV4-2
CASSQDLGTGNTEAFF
TGTGCCAGCAGCCAAGATCTGGGGACAGGGAACACTGAAGCTTTCTTT
>TRBJ1-1|-|13|once|TRBV27
CASSLQTGVEAFF
TGTGCCAGCAGTTTACAGACAGGAGTTGAAGCTTTCTTT
>TRBJ2-3|TRBD2|15|-|TRBV5-8
CASTFERGPTDTQYF
TGTGCCAGCACTTTTGAGCGGGGGCCGACAGATACGCAGTATTTT
>TRBJ1-2|-|13|-|TRBV5-1
CASSEEGYYGYTF
TGCGCCAGCAGCGAGGAGGGATACTATGGCTACACCTTC
>TRBJ1-6|-|14|-|TRBV5-6
CASSLVQSNSPLHF
TGTGCCAGCAGCTTGGTACAGAGCAATTCACCCCTCCACTTT
>TRBJ2-1|TRBD1|15|-|TRBV6-1
CASNTPGQGSNEQFF
TGTGCCAGCAATACCCCGGGACAGGGGAGCAATGAGCAGTTCTTC
>TRBJ2-5|-|15|-|TRBV5-1
CASSLDREGQETQYF
TGCGCCAGCAGCTTGGACAGGGAAGGCCAAGAGACCCAGTACTTC
>TRBJ2-3|TRBD1|16|-|TRBV4-2
CASSQPGQLSTDTQYF
TGTGCCAGCAGCCAACCGGGACAGCTTAGCACAGATACGCAGTATTTT
>TRBJ1-5|-|15|-|TRBV6-5
CASSPNLDSNQPQHF
TGTGCCAGCAGTCCGAACTTAGATAGCAATCAGCCCCAGCATTTT
>TRBJ2-1|TRBD2|15|once|TRBV5-4
CASSFGGGQYNEQFF
TGTGCCAGCAGCTTTGGCGGGGGTCAGTACAATGAGCAGTTCTTC
>TRBJ2-2|-|12|once|TRBV28
CASSLSGWELFF
TGTGCCAGCAGTTTGTCAGGGTGGGAGCTGTTTTTT
>TRBJ2-7|TRBD1|15|-|TRBV6-5
CASSYRADRGYEQYF
TGTGCCAGCAGTTACCGAGCGGACAGGGGCTACGAGCAGTACTTC
>TRBJ2-3|TRBD2|16|-|TRBV6-1
CASSAILAGGTDTQYF
TGTGCCAGCAGTGCTATCCTAGCGGGGGGCACAGATACGCAGTATTTT
>TRBJ1-1|-|14|-|TRBV28
CASSSGIMNTEAFF
TGTGCCAGCAGTTCAGGGATCATGAACACTGAAGCTTTCTTT
>TRBJ2-7|-|17|-|TRBV7-9
CASSLSSSAGINYEQYF
TGTGCCAGCAGCTTATCATCATCGGCGGGAATTAATTACGAGCAGTACTTC
>TRBJ1-4|-|16|-|TRBV18
CASSLQGSVANEKLFF
TGTGCCAGCTCACTACAGGGCAGTGTTGCTAATGAAAAACTGTTTTTT
>TRBJ1-2|TRBD1|12|few|TRBV30
CATGQGAYGYTF
TGTGCCACAGGACAGGGAGCCTATGGCTACACCTTC
>TRBJ2-5|-|15|few|TRBV28
CASKASGVGEETQYF
TGTGCCAGCAAAGCCTCAGGGGTGGGGGAAGAGACCCAGTACTTC
>TRBJ2-7|-|14|-|TRBV11-3
CASSLDGSSYEQYF
TGTGCCAGCAGCTTAGACGGGAGCTCCTACGAGCAGTACTTC
>TRBJ1-2|-|14|-|TRBV7-2
CASSLGGIGYGYTF
TGTGCCAGCAGCTTAGGGGGCATTGGCTATGGCTACACCTTC
>TRBJ2-1|-|15|-|TRBV9
CASSVGGGPYNEQFF
TGTGCCAGCAGCGTAGGGGGGGGCCCCTACAATGAGCAGTTCTTC
>TRBJ2-1|TRBD2|16|-|TRBV4-1
CASSQPAGSSYNEQFF
TGCGCCAGCAGCCAGCCAGCGGGGAGCTCCTACAATGAGCAGTTCTTC
>TRBJ2-7|-|18|-|TRBV21-1
CASSKEEEAGQGGYEQYF
TGTGCCAGCAGCAAAGAAGAAGAGGCGGGACAGGGGGGGTACGAGCAGTACTTC
>TRBJ2-3|-|15|-|TRBV4-1
CASSQEGRGADTQYF
TGCGCCAGCAGCCAAGAAGGCAGGGGAGCAGATACGCAGTATTTT
>TRBJ1-2|-|14|-|TRBV25-1
CASSESPGSQGYTF
TGTGCCAGCAGTGAATCCCCAGGGTCCCAGGGCTACACCTTC
>TRBJ1-4|-|16|-|TRBV5-1
CASSLGGNGASEKLFF
TGCGCCAGCAGCTTGGGGGGCAATGGGGCGAGTGAAAAACTGTTTTTT
>TRBJ2-3|TRBD1|15|-|TRBV5-1
CASSLTGGSTDTQYF
TGCGCCAGCAGCTTGACAGGGGGCTCGACAGATACGCAGTATTTT
>TRBJ2-2|TRBD2|15|-|TRBV14
CASSLGRGGTGELFF
TGTGCCAGCAGCCTAGGGAGGGGTGGCACCGGGGAGCTGTTTTTT
>TRBJ2-7|-|15|-|TRBV6-1
CASSELGQITYEQYF
TGTGCCAGCAGTGAGCTTGGACAGATCACCTACGAGCAGTACTTC
>TRBJ1-1|-|13|-|TRBV7-9
CASTYSMNTEAFF
TGTGCCAGCACCTACTCAATGAACACTGAAGCTTTCTTT
>TRBJ2-3|TRBD1|15|-|TRBV27
CASSARDRGTDTQYF
TGTGCCAGCAGTGCCCGGGACAGGGGCACAGATACGCAGTATTTT